The 17 T cell receptor delta chains below come from one sample, sequenced in a study of human gamma delta and Vdelta1 T cells. TCRdb re-called the PCR reads through CATT. The data contain some 13,000 delta-chain clones, less than 60% of them singletons. Which antigens these TCRs recognize remains unknown. Sequencing used Vdelta1 gamma-delta T cells from blood grown in culture (DOT cells). The receptor set was obtained from a human donor in good health.

The chain couples TRAV38-2/DV8 to TRDJ1; tentative D call: TRDD3 (8 bases). Trimming shortened V by 7 bases and J by 0 bases, and 22 bases separated the two germline ends. This CDR3 has 17 residues. The germline V gene has CDR1 TSESDYY and CDR2 QEAYKQQN. The CDR3: CAYPSFRCWGNTDKLIF. The CDR3 DNA is TGTGCTTATCCTTCCTTCCGTTGCTGGGGGAACACCGATAAACTCATCTTT.

This rearrangement joins TRDV1 to TRDJ1, with 10 positions matching TRDD3. Germline V CDR1 and CDR2: TSWWSYY, QGS. The trim removed 3 bases at V and 4 bases at J, leaving 17 bases unmatched. CDR3 size: 19 residues. CDR3 coding DNA: TGTGCTCTTGGGGACCTTAAGAGGAGGGGGATACGCGGGCTCGATAAACTCATCTTT. Translating gives CALGDLKRRGIRGLDKLIF.

The chain couples TRDV1 to TRDJ1; TRDD3 agrees at 10 bases. The CDR3 runs 18 residues. CDR1 TSWWSYY and CDR2 QGS come from the germline V gene. V was pared by 0 bases and J by 3 bases, with 10 bases of the junction left unmatched. DNA of the CDR3: TGTGCTCTTGGGGAACTAGCCCTACGGGGGATACGTGCCGATAAACTCATCTTT. Translated, it gives CALGELALRGIRADKLIF.

The V and J genes are TRDV1 and TRDJ1; TRDD2 might be the D (5 bases). The V end lost 0 bases, the J end lost 2 bases, and 28 bases lay between the germline ends. Per the germline V gene, CDR1 is TSWWSYY and CDR2 is QGS. The CDR3 sequence is 21 residues long. The CDR3 loop reads CALGELGDRPARLPLTDKLIF. The CDR3 coding sequence is TGTGCTCTTGGGGAACTCGGCGATCGGCCTGCCCGACTTCCCCTTACCGATAAACTCATCTTT.

The table lists this clone with a few counts. The rearrangement uses TRDV1 and TRDJ1, with TRDD3 matching 8 bases. The germline gives CDR1 TSWWSYY, CDR2 QGS. J was trimmed by 0 bases and V by 5 bases; bases with no gene match: 14. The length of the CDR3 is 18 residues. The CDR3: CALGSPVITGGHTDKLIF. In DNA, the CDR3 is TGTGCTCTTGGGAGCCCCGTGATAACTGGGGGTCACACCGATAAACTCATCTTT.

The rearrangement joins TRDV1 to TRDJ1, with 9 bases matching TRDD2. Germline loops: CDR1 TSWWSYY, CDR2 QGS. J lost 0 bases, V lost 4 bases, and 27 bases had no gene match. The CDR3 extends over 23 amino acids. The CDR3 here is CALGARHPSYRGARQGDTDKLIF. CDR3 DNA sequence: TGTGCTCTTGGGGCCAGGCACCCTTCCTACCGTGGGGCACGCCAAGGGGACACCGATAAACTCATCTTT.

V gene TRDV1 combines with J gene TRDJ1; 13 positions agree with TRDD3. Trimming cost V 0 bases and J 1 base; bases outside gene matches: 17. This CDR3 is built from 22 residues. Germline CDR1 TSWWSYY, CDR2 QGS. The CDR3 nucleotides read TGTGCTCTTGGGGAACTAAGTCTCCCGGACTGGGGGATACGCGGAGGCACCGATAAACTCATCTTT. Protein product: CALGELSLPDWGIRGGTDKLIF.

The chain recombines TRDV1 with TRDJ1; D unresolved. Trimming stripped 1 base from V and 7 bases from J, with 19 bases between. The germline V gene has CDR1 TSWWSYY and CDR2 QGS. This CDR3 contains 16 residues. The CDR3 protein is CALGEQLITPYSKLIF. The DNA of the CDR3 is TGTGCTCTTGGGGAACAACTCATCACTCCGTACTCTAAACTCATCTTT.

V usage is TRDV1 and J usage is TRDJ1; tentatively, D is TRDD2 (5 bases). Germline V gene sequence: CDR1 TSWWSYY, CDR2 QGS. The CDR3 loop spans 23 amino acids. V was trimmed by 5 bases and J by 3 bases, leaving 40 bases between them. CDR3 residues: CALGRINKQIGHADPTGADKLIF. CDR3 DNA sequence: TGTGCTCTTGGGAGGATTAATAAACAAATTGGACACGCGGACCCTACAGGGGCCGATAAACTCATCTTT.

J is TRDJ1 and V is TRDV1; D gene ambiguous. The CDR3 totals 18 residues. Germline CDR1 is TSWWSYY and CDR2 is QGS. Between the trimmed V and J ends, which lost 7 bases and 0 bases, there was a span of 24 bases. The CDR3 nucleotides are TGTGCTCTTGAGCAAATGGTTTCTGGATTTAGATACACCGATAAACTCATCTTT. It yields the protein CALEQMVSGFRYTDKLIF.

The genes are TRDV1 and TRDJ1; TRDD3 matches at 9 bases. In germline, CDR1 is TSWWSYY, CDR2 QGS. The CDR3 runs 24 residues. The V gene end was trimmed by 2 bases and the J gene end by 4 bases; junction bases not matched to a gene: 32. CDR3 coding DNA: TGTGCTCTTGGGGAATTGTCGCCCTTCCTGGGGGATCGTCTGCACCATCCTTTACGCGATAAACTCATCTTT. Translation gives CALGELSPFLGDRLHHPLRDKLIF.

V is TRDV1 and J is TRDJ1; 7 bases fit TRDD3. CDR3 length equals 23 residues. The V segment lost 3 bases and the J segment 0 bases; nucleotides outside the gene matches: 28. The germline gives CDR1 TSWWSYY, CDR2 QGS. The CDR3 DNA is TGTGCTCTTGGGGATCCCCGTATTCCTCCAGTACTGGGGCTAAGTAAGTACACCGATAAACTCATCTTT. Amino acid sequence: CALGDPRIPPVLGLSKYTDKLIF.

There are a few counts of this clone. V and J are TRDV1 and TRDJ1; D gene ambiguous. V was shortened by 0 bases and J by 0 bases, with 17 bases between the two germline ends. CDR1 is TSWWSYY and CDR2 is QGS in the germline V gene. The CDR3 length is 18 residues. CDR3 DNA sequence: TGTGCTCTTGGGGAACTAAGGACGTCGTCTCAGTACACCGATAAACTCATCTTT. Translated, it gives CALGELRTSSQYTDKLIF.

This clone was seen a handful of times. The sample has other DNA sequences that encode this CDR3 too. The chain joins TRDV1 to TRDJ1; the match to TRDD3 covers 7 bases. Unmatched junction bases numbered 35, after V lost 1 base and J lost 0 bases. Germline V gives CDR1 TSWWSYY, CDR2 QGS. CDR3 length: 26 residues. CDR3 nucleotide sequence: TGTGCTCTTGGGGAACCTACCCCTCCGTTACCGGGGGATGCAAGACCCTACTCTTATTACACCGATAAACTCATCTTT. Amino acid sequence: CALGEPTPPLPGDARPYSYYTDKLIF.

The V and J genes are TRDV1 and TRDJ1, with TRDD3 matching over 8 bases. This CDR3 region has 22 residues. Germline lookup yields CDR1 TSWWSYY and CDR2 QGS. The V gene end was trimmed by 2 bases and the J gene end by 0 bases; junction bases not matched to a gene: 23. CDR3 sequence (DNA): TGTGCTCTTGGGGAAAGGTATATTAGTCACGATAGGGATACGAGGTACACCGATAAACTCATCTTT. Its protein product is CALGERYISHDRDTRYTDKLIF.

This clone was counted a few times. The rearrangement links TRDV1 to TRDJ1; D may be TRDD2 (6 bases). Trimming pared 4 bases from V and 3 bases from J, leaving 21 bases between. The CDR3 is made up of 17 amino acids. The germline V gene has CDR1 TSWWSYY and CDR2 QGS. Here the CDR3 reads CALGVILLRDSPDKLIF. The CDR3 DNA reads TGTGCTCTTGGGGTTATCCTACTTCGTGATTCACCCGATAAACTCATCTTT.

J is TRDJ1 and V is TRDV1; 10 nucleotides match TRDD3. The germline V gene encodes CDR1 TSWWSYY and CDR2 QGS. The V and J ends lost 0 bases and 0 bases, in that order; junction bases with no gene match: 25. The CDR3 contains 24 residues. CDR3 region: CALGELTHRDWGMRRERYTDKLIF. In DNA form, the CDR3 reads TGTGCTCTTGGGGAACTTACCCACCGGGACTGGGGGATGCGCCGAGAGAGGTACACCGATAAACTCATCTTT.